This TCR beta chain stems from a study of blood T cell repertoires in COVID-19. In the original processing: Nucleated cell number was recorded as an estimate derived from reference gene primer amplification. Produced via immunoSEQ multiplex PCR; TCRdb's table is partial and in-frame only. The DNA gave D and trimming, while V, J and clone size come from that table. This sample yields roughly 220,000 clones, of which roughly four fifths are seen a single time; 6.5% to 9.5% belongs to the top ten. This CDR3 contains 15 residues. CDR1 is SEHNR, CDR2 FQNEAQ, per germline (reference sequence). Losses at the gene ends were 4 bases for V and 7 bases for J; bases not matched to a gene: 13.

The sequenced material came from peripheral blood. This receptor was taken from a woman of 80 years or more with COVID-19, enrolled during active disease. The chain has TRBV7-9 and TRBJ2-7, with 7 bases fitting TRBD1. The CDR3 region is CASSSRERGLGEQYF. The CDR3 DNA follows: TGTGCCAGCAGCTCCCGGGAAAGGGGGCTTGGTGAGCAGTACTTC.